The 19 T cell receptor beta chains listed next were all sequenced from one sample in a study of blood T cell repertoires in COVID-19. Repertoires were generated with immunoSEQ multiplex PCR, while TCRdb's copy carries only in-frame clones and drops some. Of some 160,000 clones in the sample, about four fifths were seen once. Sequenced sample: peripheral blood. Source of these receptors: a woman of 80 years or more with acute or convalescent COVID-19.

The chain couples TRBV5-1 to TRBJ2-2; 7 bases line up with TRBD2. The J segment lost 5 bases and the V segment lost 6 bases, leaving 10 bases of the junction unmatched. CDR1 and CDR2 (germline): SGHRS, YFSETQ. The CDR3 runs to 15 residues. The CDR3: CASMVGGSRTGELFF. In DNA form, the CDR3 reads TGCGCCAGCATGGTCGGCGGGAGTAGGACCGGGGAGCTGTTTTTT.

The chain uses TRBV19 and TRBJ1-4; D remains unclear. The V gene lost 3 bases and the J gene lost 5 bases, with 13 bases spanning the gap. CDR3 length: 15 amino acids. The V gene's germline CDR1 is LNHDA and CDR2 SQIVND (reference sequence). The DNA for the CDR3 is TGTGCCAGTAGTATTTCTACAGCTTCCAATGAAAAACTGTTTTTT. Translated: CASSISTASNEKLFF.

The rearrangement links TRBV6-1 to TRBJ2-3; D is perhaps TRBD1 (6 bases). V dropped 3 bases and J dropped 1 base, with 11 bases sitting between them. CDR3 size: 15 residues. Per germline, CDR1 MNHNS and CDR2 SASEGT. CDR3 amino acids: CASSELGHRTDTQYF. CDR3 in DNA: TGTGCCAGCAGTGAGCTGGGACACCGCACAGATACGCAGTATTTT.

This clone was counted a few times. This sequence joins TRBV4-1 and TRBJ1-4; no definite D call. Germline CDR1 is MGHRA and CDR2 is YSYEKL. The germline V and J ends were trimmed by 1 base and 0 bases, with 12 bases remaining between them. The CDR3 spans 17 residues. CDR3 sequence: CASSQVPYRTTNEKLFF. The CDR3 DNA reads TGCGCCAGCAGCCAAGTACCCTACAGAACAACTAATGAAAAACTGTTTTTT.

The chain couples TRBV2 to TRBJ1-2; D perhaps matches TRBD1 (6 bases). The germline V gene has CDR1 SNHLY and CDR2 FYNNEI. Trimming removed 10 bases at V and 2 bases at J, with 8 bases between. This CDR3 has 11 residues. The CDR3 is CAIGQNYGYTF. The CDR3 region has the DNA TGTGCCATCGGACAGAACTATGGCTACACCTTC.

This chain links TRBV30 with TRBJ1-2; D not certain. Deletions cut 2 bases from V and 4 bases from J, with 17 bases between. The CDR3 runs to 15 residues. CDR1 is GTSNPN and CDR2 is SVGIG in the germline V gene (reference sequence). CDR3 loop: CAWSPKRSLVYGYTF. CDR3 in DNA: TGTGCCTGGAGTCCAAAGCGCTCGCTGGTCTATGGCTACACCTTC.

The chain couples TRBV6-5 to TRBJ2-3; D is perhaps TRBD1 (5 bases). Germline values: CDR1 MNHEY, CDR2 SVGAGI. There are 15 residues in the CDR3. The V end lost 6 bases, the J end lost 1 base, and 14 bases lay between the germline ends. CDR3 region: CASRQGYSRTDTQYF. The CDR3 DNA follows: TGTGCCAGCAGGCAGGGTTATTCCCGCACAGATACGCAGTATTTT.

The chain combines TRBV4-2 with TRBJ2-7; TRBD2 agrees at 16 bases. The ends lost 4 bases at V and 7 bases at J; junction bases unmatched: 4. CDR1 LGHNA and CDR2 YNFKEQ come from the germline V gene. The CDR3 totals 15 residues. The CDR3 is CASSPGLAGGREQYF. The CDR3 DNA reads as TGTGCCAGCAGCCCGGGACTAGCGGGGGGGAGAGAGCAGTACTTC.

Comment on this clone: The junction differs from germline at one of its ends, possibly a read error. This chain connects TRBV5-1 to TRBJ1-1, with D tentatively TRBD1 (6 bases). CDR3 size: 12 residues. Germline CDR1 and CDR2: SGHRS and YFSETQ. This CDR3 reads CASRRGDTEAFF. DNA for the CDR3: TGCGCCAGCAGACGAGGGGACACCGAAGCTTTCTTT.

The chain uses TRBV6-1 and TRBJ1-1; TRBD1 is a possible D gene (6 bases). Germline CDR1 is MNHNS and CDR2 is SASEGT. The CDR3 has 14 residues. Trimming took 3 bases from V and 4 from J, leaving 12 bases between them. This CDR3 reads CASSEPNRVTEAFF. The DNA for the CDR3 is TGTGCCAGCAGTGAGCCGAACAGGGTCACTGAAGCTTTCTTT.

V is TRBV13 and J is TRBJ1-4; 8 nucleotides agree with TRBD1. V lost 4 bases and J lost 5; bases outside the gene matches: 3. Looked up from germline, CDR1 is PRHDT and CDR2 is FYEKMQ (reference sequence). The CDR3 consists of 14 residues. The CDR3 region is CASSWTGTNEKLFF. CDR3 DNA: TGTGCCAGCAGCTGGACAGGGACGAATGAAAAACTGTTTTTT.

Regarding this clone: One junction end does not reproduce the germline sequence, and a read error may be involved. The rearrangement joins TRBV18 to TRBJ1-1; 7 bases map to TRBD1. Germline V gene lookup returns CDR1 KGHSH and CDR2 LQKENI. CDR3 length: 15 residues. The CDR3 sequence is CTSSPPAGGNTEAFF. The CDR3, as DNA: TGTACCAGCTCACCACCTGCAGGGGGGAACACTGAAGCTTTCTTT.

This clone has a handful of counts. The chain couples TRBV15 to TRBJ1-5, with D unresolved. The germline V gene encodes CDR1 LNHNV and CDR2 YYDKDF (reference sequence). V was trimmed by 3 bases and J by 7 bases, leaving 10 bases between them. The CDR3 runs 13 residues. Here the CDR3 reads CATSSKTGQPQHF. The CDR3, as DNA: TGTGCCACCAGCAGTAAAACGGGACAGCCCCAGCATTTT. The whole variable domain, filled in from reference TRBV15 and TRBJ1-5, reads DAMVIQNPRYQVTQFGKPVTLSCSQTLNHNVMYWYQQKSSQAPKLLFHYYDKDFNNEADTPDNFQSRRPNTSFCFLDIRSPGLGDTAMYLCATSSKTGQPQHFGDGTRLSIL.

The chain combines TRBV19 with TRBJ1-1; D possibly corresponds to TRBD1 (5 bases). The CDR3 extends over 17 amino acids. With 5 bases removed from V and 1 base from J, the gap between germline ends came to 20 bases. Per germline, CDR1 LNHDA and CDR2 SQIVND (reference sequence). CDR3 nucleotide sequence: TGTGCCAGTAGTGTCCTCGGGGGATTTCCAGGGAACACTGAAGCTTTCTTT. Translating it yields CASSVLGGFPGNTEAFF.

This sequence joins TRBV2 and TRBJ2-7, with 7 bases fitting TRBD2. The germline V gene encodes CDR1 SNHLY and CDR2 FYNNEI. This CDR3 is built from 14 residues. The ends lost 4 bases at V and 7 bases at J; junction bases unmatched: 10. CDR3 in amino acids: CASSGQGLGREQYF. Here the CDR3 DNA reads TGTGCCAGCAGTGGTCAAGGACTAGGCCGAGAGCAGTACTTC.

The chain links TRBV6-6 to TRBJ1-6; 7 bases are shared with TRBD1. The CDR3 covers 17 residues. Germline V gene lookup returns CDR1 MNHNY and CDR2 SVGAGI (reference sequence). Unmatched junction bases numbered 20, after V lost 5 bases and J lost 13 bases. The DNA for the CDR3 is TGTGCCAGCAGTCGAATACAACAGGGGTTTAGGGTTATCCCCCTCCACTTT. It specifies CASSRIQQGFRVIPLHF.

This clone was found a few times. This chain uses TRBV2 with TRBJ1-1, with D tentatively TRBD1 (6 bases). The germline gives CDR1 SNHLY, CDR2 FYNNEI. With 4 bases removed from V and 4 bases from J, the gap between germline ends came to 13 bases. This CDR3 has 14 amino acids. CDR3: CASSAGLRGTEAFF. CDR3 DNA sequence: TGTGCCAGCAGTGCCGGACTCAGGGGCACTGAAGCTTTCTTT.

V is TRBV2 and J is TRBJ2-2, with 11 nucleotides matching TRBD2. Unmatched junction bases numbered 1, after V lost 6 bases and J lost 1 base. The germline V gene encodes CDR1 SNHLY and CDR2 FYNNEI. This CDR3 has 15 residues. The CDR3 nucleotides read TGTGCCAGCAGGGGGACTAGCGGGAACACCGGGGAGCTGTTTTTT. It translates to CASRGTSGNTGELFF.

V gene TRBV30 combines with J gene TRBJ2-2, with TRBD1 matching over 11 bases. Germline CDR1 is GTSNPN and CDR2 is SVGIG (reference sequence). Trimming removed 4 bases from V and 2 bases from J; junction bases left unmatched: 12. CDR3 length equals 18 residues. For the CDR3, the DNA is TGTGCCTGGACTACCCATACCGGGACAGGGGGTAACACCGGGGAGCTGTTTTTT. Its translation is CAWTTHTGTGGNTGELFF.